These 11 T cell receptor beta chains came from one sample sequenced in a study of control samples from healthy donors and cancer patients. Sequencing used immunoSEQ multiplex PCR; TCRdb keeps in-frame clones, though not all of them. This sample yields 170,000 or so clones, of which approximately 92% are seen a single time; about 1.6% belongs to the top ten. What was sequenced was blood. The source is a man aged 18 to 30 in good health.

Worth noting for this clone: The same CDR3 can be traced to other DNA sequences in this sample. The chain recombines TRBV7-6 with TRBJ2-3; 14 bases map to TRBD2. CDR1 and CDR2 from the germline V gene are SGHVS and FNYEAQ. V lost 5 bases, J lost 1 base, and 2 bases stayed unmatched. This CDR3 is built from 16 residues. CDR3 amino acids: CASSPGLAGGTDTQYF. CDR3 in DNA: TGTGCCAGCAGCCCGGGACTAGCGGGGGGCACAGATACGCAGTATTTT.

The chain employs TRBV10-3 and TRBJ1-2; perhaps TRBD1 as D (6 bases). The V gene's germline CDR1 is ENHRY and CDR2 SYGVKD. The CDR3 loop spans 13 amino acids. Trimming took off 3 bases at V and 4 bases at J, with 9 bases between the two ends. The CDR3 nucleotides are TGTGCCATCAGTGATGGGACATTCTATGGCTACACCTTC. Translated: CAISDGTFYGYTF.

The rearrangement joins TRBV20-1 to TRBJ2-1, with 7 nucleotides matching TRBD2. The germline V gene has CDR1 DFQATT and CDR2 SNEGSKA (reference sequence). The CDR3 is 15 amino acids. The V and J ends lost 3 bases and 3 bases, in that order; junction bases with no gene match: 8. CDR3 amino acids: CSASSAGDLYNEQFF. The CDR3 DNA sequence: TGCAGTGCTAGTTCTGCGGGGGACCTCTACAATGAGCAGTTCTTC.

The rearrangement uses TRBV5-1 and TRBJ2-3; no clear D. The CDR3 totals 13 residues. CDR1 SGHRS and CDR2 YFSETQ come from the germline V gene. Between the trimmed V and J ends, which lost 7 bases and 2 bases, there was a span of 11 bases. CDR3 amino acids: CASGLKNTDTQYF. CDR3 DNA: TGCGCCAGCGGCCTAAAGAACACAGATACGCAGTATTTT. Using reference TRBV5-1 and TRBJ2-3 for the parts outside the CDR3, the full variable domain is KAGVTQTPRYLIKTRGQQVTLSCSPISGHRSVSWYQQTPGQGLQFLFEYFSETQRNKGNFPGRFSGRQFSNSRSEMNVSTLELGDSALYLCASGLKNTDTQYFGPGTRLTVL.

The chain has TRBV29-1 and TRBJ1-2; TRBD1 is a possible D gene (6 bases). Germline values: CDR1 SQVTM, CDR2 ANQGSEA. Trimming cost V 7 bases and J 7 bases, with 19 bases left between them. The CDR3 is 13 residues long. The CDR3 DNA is TGCAGCGGGATCATGAGGGGGTCGTTTGGCTACACCTTC. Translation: CSGIMRGSFGYTF.

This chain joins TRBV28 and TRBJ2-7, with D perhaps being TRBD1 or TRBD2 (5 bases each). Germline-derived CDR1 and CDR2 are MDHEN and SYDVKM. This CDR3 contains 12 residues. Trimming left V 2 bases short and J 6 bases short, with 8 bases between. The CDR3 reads CASSLTGREQYF. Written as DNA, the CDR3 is TGTGCCAGCAGTTTAACGGGGCGCGAGCAGTACTTC.

In DNA form, the CDR3 reads TGTGCCACCAGTGATGGGGGGGACAGTAATTCACCCCTCCACTTT. Protein: CATSDGGDSNSPLHF. The chain uses TRBV24-1 and TRBJ1-6; 7 nucleotides agree with TRBD1. V shed 3 bases, J shed 6 bases, and the junction held 4 bases outside the gene matches. This CDR3 contains 15 residues. The V gene's germline CDR1 is KGHDR and CDR2 SFDVKD.

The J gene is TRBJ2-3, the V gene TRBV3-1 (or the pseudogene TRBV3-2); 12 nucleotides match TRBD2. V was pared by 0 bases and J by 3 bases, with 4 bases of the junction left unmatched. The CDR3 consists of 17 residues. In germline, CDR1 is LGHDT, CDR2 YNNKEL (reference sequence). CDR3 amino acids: CASSQESTSGGTDTQYF. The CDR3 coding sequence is TGTGCCAGCAGCCAAGAAAGTACTAGCGGGGGGACAGATACGCAGTATTTT.

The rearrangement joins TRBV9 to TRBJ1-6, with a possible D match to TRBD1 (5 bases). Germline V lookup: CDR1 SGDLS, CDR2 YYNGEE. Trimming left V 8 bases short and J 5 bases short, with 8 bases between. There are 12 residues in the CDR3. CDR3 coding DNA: TGTGCCAGTGGGGGGGATAATTCACCCCTCCACTTT. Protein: CASGGDNSPLHF.

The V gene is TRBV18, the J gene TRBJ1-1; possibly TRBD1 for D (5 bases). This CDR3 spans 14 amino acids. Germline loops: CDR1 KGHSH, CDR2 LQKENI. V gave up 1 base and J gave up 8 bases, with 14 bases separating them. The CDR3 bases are TGTGCCAGCTCACCACGTTCCGCCGGGACCGAAGCTTTCTTT. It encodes CASSPRSAGTEAFF.

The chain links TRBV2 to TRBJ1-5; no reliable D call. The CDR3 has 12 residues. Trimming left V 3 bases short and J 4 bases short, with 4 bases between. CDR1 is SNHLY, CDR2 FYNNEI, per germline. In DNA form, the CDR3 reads TGTGCCAGCAGTGAGATTAATCAGCCCCAGCATTTT. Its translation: CASSEINQPQHF.